The T cell receptor beta chain described here comes from a study of identifying expanded T cells in peripheral blood. V was trimmed by 5 bases and J by 6 bases, leaving 14 bases between them. The CDR3 totals 14 residues. Germline V gene lookup returns CDR1 SGHTA and CDR2 FQGNSA. The repertoire was sequenced with immunoSEQ multiplex PCR; TCRdb's copy has only in-frame clones and lacks some. The data hold tens of thousands of clones, with roughly four fifths observed a single time. The sequence was collected from a person aged 18 to 69 in good health. The chain joins TRBV7-2 to TRBJ2-1, with D hard to call. Input material: blood. The CDR3, as DNA: TGTGCCAGCAGCCCCTCCCGCGTAAGCAATGAGCAGTTCTTC. This gives the protein CASSPSRVSNEQFF.